This paragraph covers one T cell receptor (beta chain) sequence. CDR1 and CDR2 from the germline V gene are KGHSH and LQKENI. The V end was cut by 1 base, the J end by 3 bases, with 6 bases between. This CDR3 is 13 amino acids long. The repertoire was sequenced with immunoSEQ multiplex PCR; TCRdb's copy has only in-frame clones and lacks some. The data hold more than 110,000 clones, with 70% to 85% observed a single time. This record comes from a study of blood T cell repertoires in COVID-19. Study-wide context: PBMCs, B-cell-depleted T cells, or T cells were the source of the cDNA or gDNA that made up the material.

The source of this sequence is a woman older than 75 in a cohort sampled during active or convalescent COVID-19. J is TRBJ1-2 and V is TRBV18; the D gene is possibly TRBD1 (6 bases). Input material: peripheral blood. The CDR3 protein is CASSPQGDYGYTF. The CDR3 DNA sequence: TGTGCCAGCTCACCACAGGGGGACTATGGCTACACCTTC.